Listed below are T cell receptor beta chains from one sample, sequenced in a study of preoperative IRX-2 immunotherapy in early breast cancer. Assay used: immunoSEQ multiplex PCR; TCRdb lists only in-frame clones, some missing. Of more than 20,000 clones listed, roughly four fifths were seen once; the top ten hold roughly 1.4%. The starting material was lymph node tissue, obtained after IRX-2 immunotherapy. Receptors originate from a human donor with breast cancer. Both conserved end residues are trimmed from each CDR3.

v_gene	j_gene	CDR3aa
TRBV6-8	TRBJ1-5	ASSHRDQPQH
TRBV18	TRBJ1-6	ASSPGTGTNSPLH
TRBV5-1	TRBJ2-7	ASSLWPGEGYEQY
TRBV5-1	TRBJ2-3	ASSLAETSGVMYTQY
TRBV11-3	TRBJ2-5	ASGALAGGRETQY
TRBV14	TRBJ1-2	ASSQGRGVLGYGYT
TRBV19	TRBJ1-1	ASSIPYGRDTEAF
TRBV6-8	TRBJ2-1	AIKGAYNEQF
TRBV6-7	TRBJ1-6	ASSYSRLQGAAYNSPLH
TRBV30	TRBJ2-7	ALGLGGYEQY
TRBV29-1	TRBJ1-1	SVGITRGDTEAF
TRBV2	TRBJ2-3	ASSPGTGGPDTQY